The rows below give T cell receptor beta chains drawn from one sample of a study of blood T cells in healthy people across ages. TCRdb recomputed calls from the 5' RACE reads with MiXCR, one row per CDR3 protein. The sample lists approximately 850,000 distinct CDR3 sequences, roughly 50% occurring once. The source material was blood. These receptors were collected from a young man in good health. The CDR3 runs from the conserved cysteine through the conserved F or W. A D gene is named only where the DNA matches it firmly. Clone size is stated in some rows and not others, as once, few, many or a class when expanded.

D gene	V gene	clone size	J gene	CDR3 DNA	CDR3 protein
-	TRBV5-6	-	TRBJ2-7	TGTGCCAGCTTTTACCGAACAAATTCCTACGAGCAGTACTTC	CASFYRTNSYEQYF
-	TRBV7-6	once	TRBJ2-7	TGTGCCAGCAGCCCTACGAGGTCCTACGAGCAGTACTTC	CASSPTRSYEQYF
-	TRBV7-2	-	TRBJ2-1	TGTGCCAGCAGCTTAGGACAGCCCCCTAACAATGAGCAGTTCTTC	CASSLGQPPNNEQFF
TRBD2	TRBV13	few	TRBJ2-5	TGTGCCAGCAGCCGTAAGACTAGCGGGAGAAGTAAAGAGACCCAGTACTTC	CASSRKTSGRSKETQYF
-	TRBV6-2/TRBV6-3	-	TRBJ2-7	TGTGCCACCAAACTGGGTCCGGGCGAGCAGTACTTC	CATKLGPGEQYF
-	TRBV6-2/TRBV6-3	-	TRBJ2-5	TGTGCCAGCAGTTACGGTAGTAGCGATCCAGAGACCCAGTACTTC	CASSYGSSDPETQYF
-	TRBV2	-	TRBJ2-1	TGTGCCAGCTCAGCTCTGGTCGCCGGCAATGAGCAGTTCTTC	CASSALVAGNEQFF
-	TRBV7-2	-	TRBJ2-3	TGTGCCAGCAGCACCAAACCCCGGGGGATCACAGATACGCAGTATTTT	CASSTKPRGITDTQYF
TRBD1	TRBV28	few	TRBJ2-3	TGTGCCAGCAGCCACCGGGACAGGGGGCTAGATACGCAGTATTTT	CASSHRDRGLDTQYF
-	TRBV18	-	TRBJ2-5	TGTGCCAGCTCACCAGATGGACGGACCCAGTACTTC	CASSPDGRTQYF
-	TRBV28	-	TRBJ1-5	TGTGCCAGCAGTTTACCAACGGGTTATCAGCCCCAGCATTTT	CASSLPTGYQPQHF
TRBD2	TRBV6-6	-	TRBJ2-7	TGTGCCACCCGGGGTGTAGGGGAGGGCTACGAGCAGTACTTC	CATRGVGEGYEQYF
TRBD2	TRBV7-6	-	TRBJ2-3	TGTGCCAGCATCCCAACCGGGGGGAGCACAGATACGCAGTATTTT	CASIPTGGSTDTQYF
-	TRBV12-3/TRBV12-4	-	TRBJ1-1	TGTGCCAGCAGTTTCTACCGGGGACAAGCTTTCTTT	CASSFYRGQAFF
TRBD2	TRBV29-1	-	TRBJ2-1	TGCAGCTGGACTAGCGGTTACAGCTCCTACAATGAGCAGTTCTTC	CSWTSGYSSYNEQFF
-	TRBV28	-	TRBJ1-5	TGTGCCAGCAGTTCAGCACAGATTAATAGCAATCAGCCCCAGCATTTT	CASSSAQINSNQPQHF
-	TRBV20-1	few	TRBJ2-1	TGCAGTGAACCCAATGGGCAGGAGCGGAGCACCTCCTACAATGAGCAGTTCTTC	CSEPNGQERSTSYNEQFF
-	TRBV12-3/TRBV12-4	-	TRBJ2-3	TGTGCCAGCAGTTTAGGCAGGAATATGGATACGCAGTATTTT	CASSLGRNMDTQYF
TRBD2	TRBV10-3	-	TRBJ2-7	TGTGCCATCAGCGATAGCGGGAGCTCCTACGAGCAGTACTTC	CAISDSGSSYEQYF
-	TRBV20-1	-	TRBJ2-4	TGCAGTGCTCATCGGGGAGAGCCCTTTGAGCAGTACTTC	CSAHRGEPFEQYF
-	TRBV29-1	-	TRBJ1-2	TGCAGCGTCAGACCCAATGGCTACACCTTC	CSVRPNGYTF
-	TRBV24-1	few	TRBJ2-1	TGTGCCCCCAACACGAGTCGGGGGATACACAAGTATGAGCAGTTCTTC	CAPNTSRGIHKYEQFF
-	TRBV7-9	few	TRBJ2-7	TGTGCCAGCAGCTCCACCCGACTAGGGGGCTACGAGCAGTACTTC	CASSSTRLGGYEQYF
TRBD1	TRBV15	-	TRBJ2-5	TGTGCCACCAGCGAAGTACCCGGGACAGGGGAAGAGACCCAGTACTTC	CATSEVPGTGEETQYF
TRBD2	TRBV27	few	TRBJ2-1	TGTGCCAGCAGTTTACCCCGGACTAGCGGGGGGGCAGATGAGCAGTTCTTC	CASSLPRTSGGADEQFF
TRBD1	TRBV18	-	TRBJ2-4	TGTGCCAGCTCACCGGGACAGGGGGTTCAGTACTTC	CASSPGQGVQYF
-	TRBV7-9	few	TRBJ2-5	TGTGCCAGCAGCTGGGACACGGTATGGGAGCAGTACTTC	CASSWDTVWEQYF
-	TRBV7-9	-	TRBJ2-1	TGTGCCAGCAGCACCCTCCCACGGAGTAATGAGCAGTTCTTC	CASSTLPRSNEQFF
-	TRBV25-1	-	TRBJ1-2	TGTGCCAGCACTCCCAACCTCGGTAATAACTATGGCTACACCTTC	CASTPNLGNNYGYTF
TRBD1	TRBV5-1	-	TRBJ1-2	TGCGCCAGCAGCGCTTCCGGGACAGGGGGCGCGGACTATGGCTACACCTTC	CASSASGTGGADYGYTF
-	TRBV12-3/TRBV12-4	-	TRBJ1-2	TGTGCCAGCAGCCATGCAGGGGCTGGCTACACCTTC	CASSHAGAGYTF
-	TRBV7-2	-	TRBJ2-1	TGTGCCAGCAGCTTAGTTGCAGGGTTGAGGGCGCAGTTCTTC	CASSLVAGLRAQFF
TRBD2	TRBV20-1	-	TRBJ2-1	TGCAGTGCTAGACTGGGACTAGCAGGGGAGCAGTTCTTC	CSARLGLAGEQFF
TRBD2	TRBV10-3	-	TRBJ2-1	TGTGCCATCAGGCTAGCGGGAGGCTACAATGAGCAGTTCTTC	CAIRLAGGYNEQFF
-	TRBV12-3/TRBV12-4	-	TRBJ1-2	TGTGCCAGAACAGTGAACTATGGCTACACCTTC	CARTVNYGYTF
-	TRBV7-2	few	TRBJ2-7	TGTGCCAGCAGCTTACAGGAGGGGGGCCACGAGCAGTACTTC	CASSLQEGGHEQYF
-	TRBV9	few	TRBJ2-5	TGTGCCAGCAGCGTAAATCAGGAGCGGGCGTCTGTGGAGACCCAGTACTTC	CASSVNQERASVETQYF
TRBD1	TRBV12-3/TRBV12-4	-	TRBJ1-5	TGTGCCAGCACCCCGGGACAGGCTAGCAATCAGCCCCAGCATTTT	CASTPGQASNQPQHF
TRBD1	TRBV24-1	few	TRBJ2-5	TGTGCCACCAGTGACCGGACAGGGAAAGAGACCCAGTACTTC	CATSDRTGKETQYF
-	TRBV7-2	few	TRBJ2-5	TGTGCCAGCAGCCAACCCCCCCAAGAGACCCAGTACTTC	CASSQPPQETQYF
-	TRBV4-1	-	TRBJ2-5	TGCGCCAGCAGCCAAGATAGTTTGGGAAGGCAGTACTTC	CASSQDSLGRQYF
TRBD1	TRBV28	-	TRBJ1-5	TGTGCCAGCAGGTCCAGGGGGCTCAATCAGCCCCAGCATTTT	CASRSRGLNQPQHF
-	TRBV11-2	few	TRBJ2-3	TGTGCCAGCACCTTGGAAGGGGGGGTGGCTACGCAGTATTTT	CASTLEGGVATQYF
TRBD1	TRBV20-1	-	TRBJ2-3	TGCAGAGATACAGGGGCGCGAGATACGCAGTATTTT	CRDTGARDTQYF
-	TRBV20-1	-	TRBJ2-5	TGCAGTGCTAGAGGACCTGACCAAGAGACCCAGTACTTC	CSARGPDQETQYF
TRBD2	TRBV15	-	TRBJ2-7	TGTGCCACCAGCAGAGATTTTCTAGCGGGAGTTGACGAGCAGTACTTC	CATSRDFLAGVDEQYF
-	TRBV7-2	-	TRBJ2-7	TGTGCCAGCAGCTCCGCCACGGACGGCCCATCATCCTACGAGCAGTACTTC	CASSSATDGPSSYEQYF
TRBD1	TRBV7-9	-	TRBJ2-1	TGTGCCAGCAGCCAGGGACAGGTAAACAATGAGCAGTTCTTC	CASSQGQVNNEQFF
TRBD2	TRBV11-2	-	TRBJ2-3	TGTGCCAGCAGCCTGACTAGCGGGAGGGCGCAGTATTTT	CASSLTSGRAQYF
TRBD2	TRBV15	few	TRBJ2-1	TGTGCCACCAGCAGAGATTTTTGGGCTAGCGGGAACGATGAGCAGTTCTTC	CATSRDFWASGNDEQFF